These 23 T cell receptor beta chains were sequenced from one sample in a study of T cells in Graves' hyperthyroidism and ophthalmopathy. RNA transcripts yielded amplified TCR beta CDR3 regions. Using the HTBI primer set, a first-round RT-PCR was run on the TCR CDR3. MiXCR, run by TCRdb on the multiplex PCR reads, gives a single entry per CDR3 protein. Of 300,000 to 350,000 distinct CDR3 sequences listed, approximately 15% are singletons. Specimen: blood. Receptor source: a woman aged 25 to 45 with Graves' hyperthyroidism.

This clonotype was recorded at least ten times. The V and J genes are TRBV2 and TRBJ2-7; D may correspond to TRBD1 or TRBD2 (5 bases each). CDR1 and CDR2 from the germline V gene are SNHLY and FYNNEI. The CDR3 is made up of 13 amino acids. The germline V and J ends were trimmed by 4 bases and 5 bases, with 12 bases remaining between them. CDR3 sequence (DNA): TGTGCCAGCAGTGGTGGACGGGACCACGAGCAGTACTTC. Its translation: CASSGGRDHEQYF.

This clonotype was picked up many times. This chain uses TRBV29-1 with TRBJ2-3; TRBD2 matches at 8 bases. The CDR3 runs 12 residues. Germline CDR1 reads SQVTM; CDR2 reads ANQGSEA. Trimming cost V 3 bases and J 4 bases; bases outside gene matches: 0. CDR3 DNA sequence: TGCAGCGTTGACGGGGGGGCAGATACGCAGTATTTT. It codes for CSVDGGADTQYF.

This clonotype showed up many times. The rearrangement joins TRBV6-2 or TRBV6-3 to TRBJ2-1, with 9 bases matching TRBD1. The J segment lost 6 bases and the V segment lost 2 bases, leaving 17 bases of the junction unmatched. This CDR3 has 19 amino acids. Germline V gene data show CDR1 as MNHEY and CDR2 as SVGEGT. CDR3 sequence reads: CASSYLQVTWDRDSNEQFF. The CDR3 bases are TGTGCCAGCAGTTACCTCCAAGTAACCTGGGACAGGGACAGCAATGAGCAGTTCTTC.

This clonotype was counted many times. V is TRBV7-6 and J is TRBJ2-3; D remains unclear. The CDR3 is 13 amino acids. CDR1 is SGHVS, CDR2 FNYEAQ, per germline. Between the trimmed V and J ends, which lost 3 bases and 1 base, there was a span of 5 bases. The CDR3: CASSFDGTDTQYF. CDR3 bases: TGTGCCAGCAGCTTCGACGGCACAGATACGCAGTATTTT.

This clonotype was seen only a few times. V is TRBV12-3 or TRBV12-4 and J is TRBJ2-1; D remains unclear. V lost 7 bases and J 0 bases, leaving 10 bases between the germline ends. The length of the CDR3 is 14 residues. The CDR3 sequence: CASTIAGSYNEQFF. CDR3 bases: TGTGCCAGCACGATAGCAGGCTCCTACAATGAGCAGTTCTTC.

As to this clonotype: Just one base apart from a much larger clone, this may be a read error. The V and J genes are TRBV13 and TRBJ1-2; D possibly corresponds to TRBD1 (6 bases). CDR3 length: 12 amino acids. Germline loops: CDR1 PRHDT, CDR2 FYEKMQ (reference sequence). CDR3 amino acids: CASSRGNYSYTF. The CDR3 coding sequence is TGTGCCTCGTCCAGGGGTAACTATAGCTACACCTTC.

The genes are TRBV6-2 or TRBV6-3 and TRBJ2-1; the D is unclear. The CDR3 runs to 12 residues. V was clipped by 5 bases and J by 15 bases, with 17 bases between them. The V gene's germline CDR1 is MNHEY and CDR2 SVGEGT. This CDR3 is CASSDPDQQTFF. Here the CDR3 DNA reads TGTGCCAGCAGTGACCCCGACCAACAAACGTTCTTC.

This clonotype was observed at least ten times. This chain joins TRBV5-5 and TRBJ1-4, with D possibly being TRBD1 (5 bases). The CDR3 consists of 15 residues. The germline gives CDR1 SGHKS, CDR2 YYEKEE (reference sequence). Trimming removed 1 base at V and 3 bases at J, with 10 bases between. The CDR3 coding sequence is TGTGCCAGCAGCTTGAGGGGTTCGCCTAATGAAAAACTGTTTTTT. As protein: CASSLRGSPNEKLFF.

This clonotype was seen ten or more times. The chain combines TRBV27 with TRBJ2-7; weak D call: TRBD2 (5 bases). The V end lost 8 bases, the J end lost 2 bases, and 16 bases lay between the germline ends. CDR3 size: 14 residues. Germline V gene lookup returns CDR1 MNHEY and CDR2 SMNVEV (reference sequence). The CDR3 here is CASRGGFEAYEQYF. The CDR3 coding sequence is TGTGCCAGCCGTGGAGGCTTTGAAGCCTACGAGCAGTACTTC.

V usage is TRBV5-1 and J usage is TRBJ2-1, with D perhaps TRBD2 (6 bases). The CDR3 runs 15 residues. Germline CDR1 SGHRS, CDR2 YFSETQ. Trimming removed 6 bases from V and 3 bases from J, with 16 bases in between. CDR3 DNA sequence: TGCGCCAGCATGGCCGTAGCGGCTGGCTACAATGAGCAGTTCTTC. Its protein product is CASMAVAAGYNEQFF.

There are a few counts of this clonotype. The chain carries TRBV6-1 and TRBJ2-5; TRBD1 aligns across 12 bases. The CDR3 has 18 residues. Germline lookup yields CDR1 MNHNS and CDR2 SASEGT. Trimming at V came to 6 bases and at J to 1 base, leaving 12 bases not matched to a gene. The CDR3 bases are TGTGCCAGCAGACCATCTATCGGGACAGGGGGCCCCCAAGAGACCCAGTACTTC. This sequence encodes CASRPSIGTGGPQETQYF.

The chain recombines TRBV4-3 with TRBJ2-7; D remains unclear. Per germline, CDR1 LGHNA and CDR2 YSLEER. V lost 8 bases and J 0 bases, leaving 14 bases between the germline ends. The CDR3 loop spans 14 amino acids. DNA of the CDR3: TGCGCCAGCTCCGCCGGACGTAGCTCCTACGAGCAGTACTTC. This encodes CASSAGRSSYEQYF.

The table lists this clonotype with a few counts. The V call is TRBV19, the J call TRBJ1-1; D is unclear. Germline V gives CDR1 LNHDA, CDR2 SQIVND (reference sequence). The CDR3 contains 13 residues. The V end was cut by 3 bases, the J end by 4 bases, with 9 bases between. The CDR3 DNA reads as TGTGCCAGTAGTATTTCGGCGATCACTGAAGCTTTCTTT. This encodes CASSISAITEAFF. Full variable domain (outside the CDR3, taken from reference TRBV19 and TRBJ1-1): DGGITQSPKYLFRKEGQNVTLSCEQNLNHDAMYWYRQDPGQGLRLIYYSQIVNDFQKGDIAEGYSVSREKKESFPLTVTSAQKNPTAFYLCASSISAITEAFFGQGTRLTVV.

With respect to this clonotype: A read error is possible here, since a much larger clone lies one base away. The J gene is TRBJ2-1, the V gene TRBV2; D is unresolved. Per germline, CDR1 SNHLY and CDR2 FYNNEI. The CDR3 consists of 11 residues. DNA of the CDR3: TGTGCCAGCAGTGCGAACAATGAGCAGCTCTTC. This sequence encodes CASSANNEQLF. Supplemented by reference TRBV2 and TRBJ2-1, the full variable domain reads EPEVTQTPSHQVTQMGQEVILRCVPISNHLYFYWYRQILGQKVEFLVSFYNNEISEKSEIFDDQFSVERPDGSNFTLKIRSTKLEDSAMYFCASSANNEQLFGPGTRLTVL.

The CDR3 region is CASSRGRDRQFF. DNA for the CDR3: TGTGCCAGTAGTAGGGGCAGGGACAGGCAGTTCTTC. V usage is TRBV19 and J usage is TRBJ2-7; the match to TRBD1 covers 7 bases. The J call is uncertain, as TRBJ2-1 better fits the DNA end. The germline CDR1 and CDR2 sequences are LNHDA and SQIVND (reference sequence). CDR3 size: 12 residues.

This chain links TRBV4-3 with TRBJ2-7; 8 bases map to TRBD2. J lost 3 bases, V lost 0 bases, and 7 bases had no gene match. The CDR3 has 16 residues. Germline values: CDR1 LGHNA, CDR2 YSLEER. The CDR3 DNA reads TGCGCCAGCAGCCAAGATAGAGCGGGAGCAAGCTACGAGCAGTACTTC. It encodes CASSQDRAGASYEQYF.

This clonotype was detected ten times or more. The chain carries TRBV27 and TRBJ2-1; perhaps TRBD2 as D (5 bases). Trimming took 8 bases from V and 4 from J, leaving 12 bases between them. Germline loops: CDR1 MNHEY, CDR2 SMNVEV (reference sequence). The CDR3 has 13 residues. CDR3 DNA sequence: TGTGCCAGCGCGGCTAGCAGGTACAATGAGCAGTTCTTC. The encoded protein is CASAASRYNEQFF.

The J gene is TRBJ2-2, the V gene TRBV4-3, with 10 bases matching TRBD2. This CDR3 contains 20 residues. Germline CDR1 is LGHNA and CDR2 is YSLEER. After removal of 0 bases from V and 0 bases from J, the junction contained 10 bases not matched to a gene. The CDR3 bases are TGCGCCAGCAGCCAAGAGACTAGCGGGTCCTCTCAGGCGAACACCGGGGAGCTGTTTTTT. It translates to CASSQETSGSSQANTGELFF.

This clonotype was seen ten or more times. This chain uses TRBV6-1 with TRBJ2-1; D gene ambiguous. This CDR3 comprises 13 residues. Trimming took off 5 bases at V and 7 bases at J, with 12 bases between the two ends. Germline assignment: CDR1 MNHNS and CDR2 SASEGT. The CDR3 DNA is TGTGCCAGCAGTTATATTTCCGGGAATGAGCAGTTCTTC. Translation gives CASSYISGNEQFF.

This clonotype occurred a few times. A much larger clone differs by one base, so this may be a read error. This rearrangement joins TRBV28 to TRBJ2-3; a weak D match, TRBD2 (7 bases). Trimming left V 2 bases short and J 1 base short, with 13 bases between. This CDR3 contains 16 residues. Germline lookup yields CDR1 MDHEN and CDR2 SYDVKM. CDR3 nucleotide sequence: TGTGCCAGCAGTTTACAAGGGGGGGGAGGCACAGATACGCAGTATTTT. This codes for CASSLQGGGGTDTQYF.

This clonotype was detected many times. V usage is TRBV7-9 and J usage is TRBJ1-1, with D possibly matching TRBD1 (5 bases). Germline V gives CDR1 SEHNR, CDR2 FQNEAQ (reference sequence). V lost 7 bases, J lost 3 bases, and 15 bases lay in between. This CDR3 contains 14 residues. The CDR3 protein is CASTVGGGDTEAFF. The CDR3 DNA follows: TGTGCCAGCACCGTCGGGGGGGGGGACACTGAAGCTTTCTTT. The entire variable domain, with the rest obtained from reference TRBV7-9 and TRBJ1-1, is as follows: DTGVSQNPRHKITKRGQNVTFRCDPISEHNRLYWYRQTLGQGPEFLTYFQNEAQLEKSRLLSDRFSAERPKGSFSTLEIQRTEQGDSAMYLCASTVGGGDTEAFFGQGTRLTVV.

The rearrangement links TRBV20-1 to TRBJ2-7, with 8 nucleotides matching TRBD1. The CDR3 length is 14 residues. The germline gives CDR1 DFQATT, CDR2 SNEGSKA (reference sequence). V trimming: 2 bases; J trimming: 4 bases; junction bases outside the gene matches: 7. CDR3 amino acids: CSARHGQGGYEQYF. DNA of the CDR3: TGCAGTGCTAGACACGGACAGGGAGGATACGAGCAGTACTTC.

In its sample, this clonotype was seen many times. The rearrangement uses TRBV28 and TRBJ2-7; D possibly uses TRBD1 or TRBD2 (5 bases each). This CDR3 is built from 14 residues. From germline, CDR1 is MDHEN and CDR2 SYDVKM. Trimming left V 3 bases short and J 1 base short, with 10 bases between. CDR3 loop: CASSFGDASYEQYF. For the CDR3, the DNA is TGTGCCAGCAGTTTCGGGGACGCATCCTACGAGCAGTACTTC.